This T cell receptor beta chain appears in the sequencing data of a study of cytomegalovirus exposure and HLA in healthy donors. Study-wide points: The study recorded over 150 TCR beta chains that were cytomegalovirus-associated. It was reportedly the case that the classifier diagnosed cytomegalovirus status with high specificity and sensitivity.

The PCR contained 60 Vbeta and 13 Jbeta primers. Sequencing was performed with immunoSEQ multiplex PCR; in TCRdb, only in-frame clones are kept and a portion is missing. This sample's table has approximately 110,000 clones. In the case of this clone: Its antigen remains unidentified.

The source material was PBMCs. This sequence was found in a man younger than 30 in good health and CMV-seronegative.

The CDR3 nucleotides read TGCGCCAGCAGCTTGGTAGGACAGGGCACAGATACGCAGTATTTT. Protein sequence: CASSLVGQGTDTQYF. The chain carries TRBV5-1 and TRBJ2-3; 7 bases are shared with TRBD1. The V and J ends lost 0 bases and 1 base, in that order; junction bases with no gene match: 2. This CDR3 is 15 amino acids long. The germline V gene has CDR1 SGHRS and CDR2 YFSETQ.